This is a list of T cell receptor beta chains from one sample in a study of shared clonotypes between healthy human individuals. Method: immunoSEQ multiplex PCR; TCRdb's copy keeps in-frame clones and lacks some. The sample has approximately 1.9 million clones, approximately 92% seen once. What was sequenced was naive CD8+ T cells from PBMCs. These receptors all stem from a young man in good health. Some clones in this sample may be carry-over from other donors' samples. The CDR3 runs from the conserved cysteine through the conserved F or W. Each record gives: V gene, D gene, CDR3 length, clone size, J gene, CDR3 protein, CDR3 DNA. D genes are given only for firm matches. Clone size is not always given. Where it is, it says once, few, many or a class for expanded clones.

TRBV2,-,15,-,TRBJ2-1,CASSVLAGPYNEQFF,TGTGCCAGCAGTGTACTGGCGGGGCCCTACAATGAGCAGTTCTTC
TRBV9,TRBD1,15,-,TRBJ2-7,CASSAGQGTPYEQYF,TGTGCCAGCAGCGCCGGACAGGGGACCCCCTACGAGCAGTACTTC
TRBV5-1,TRBD2,16,-,TRBJ2-7,CASSLALAGVDYEQYF,TGCGCCAGCAGCTTGGCACTAGCGGGAGTCGACTACGAGCAGTACTTC
TRBV7-8,-,12,-,TRBJ2-1,CASSTSGNEQFF,TGTGCCAGCAGCACATCGGGGAATGAGCAGTTCTTC
TRBV2,-,13,-,TRBJ2-2,CASRGPQGGELFF,TGTGCCAGCAGGGGACCACAAGGCGGGGAGCTGTTTTTT
TRBV7-9,-,12,-,TRBJ2-3,CAAEGGTDTQYF,TGTGCCGCGGAGGGGGGCACAGATACGCAGTATTTT
TRBV7-9,TRBD2,16,-,TRBJ2-3,CASSIPASGRAFPQYF,TGTGCCAGCAGCATCCCAGCTAGCGGGAGGGCGTTCCCGCAGTATTTT
TRBV10-3,-,17,-,TRBJ2-1,CAISEPDRAVVYNEQFF,TGTGCCATCAGTGAGCCCGACCGGGCGGTCGTCTACAATGAGCAGTTCTTC
TRBV27,-,14,-,TRBJ2-1,CASSFVGMGNEQFF,TGTGCCAGCAGTTTTGTCGGGATGGGCAATGAGCAGTTCTTC
TRBV4-1,TRBD1,15,-,TRBJ2-7,CASSQDRTGAYEQYF,TGCGCCAGCAGCCAAGACCGGACAGGGGCCTACGAGCAGTACTTC
TRBV19,TRBD1,15,-,TRBJ1-2,CASSPRQGGNYGYTF,TGTGCCAGTAGTCCGCGACAGGGCGGGAACTATGGCTACACCTTC
TRBV30,-,13,few,TRBJ1-2,CAWRDQGYYGYTF,TGTGCCTGGAGGGATCAAGGGTACTATGGCTACACCTTC
TRBV28,-,15,-,TRBJ1-5,CASSAQGYSNQPQHF,TGTGCCAGCAGTGCCCAGGGGTATAGCAATCAGCCCCAGCATTTT
TRBV7-9,-,16,-,TRBJ2-7,CASSFPSTLQRNEQYF,TGTGCCAGCAGCTTTCCATCGACTCTTCAGAGGAACGAGCAGTACTTC
TRBV6-1,-,18,-,TRBJ2-6,CASSAKPPRGSGANVLTF,TGTGCCAGCAGTGCGAAGCCCCCCCGGGGCTCAGGGGCCAACGTCCTGACTTTC
TRBV4-1,-,15,-,TRBJ2-7,CASSHPGKLGHEQYF,TGCGCCAGCAGCCACCCTGGGAAACTAGGGCACGAGCAGTACTTC
TRBV28,-,17,-,TRBJ1-2,CASSLNREGRAPYGYTF,TGTGCCAGCAGTTTAAATCGGGAGGGGCGGGCCCCCTATGGCTACACCTTC